This is a list of T cell receptor beta chains from one sample in a study of regulatory T cells in long-lasting Graves disease. TCRdb re-analysed the multiplex PCR reads in MiXCR, keeping a single row per CDR3 protein. This sample carries about 460,000 distinct CDR3 sequences, approximately 23% of them seen once, and the ten largest clones take around 14%. The sample was peripheral blood mononuclear cells (PBMCs), taken when the disease was refractory, from a patient treated with antithyroid drugs. The receptors shown here come from a female donor with Graves disease. CDR3s include the opening cysteine and the closing phenylalanine or tryptophan. D genes are given only for firm matches. The size of a clone is reported for some rows only, either as once, few or many, or as a class for expanded clones.

V	size	J	D	CDR3	DNA
TRBV7-9	NA	TRBJ1-4	NA	CASSLPRVTNERLFF	TGTGCCAGCAGCCTTCCTAGAGTGACTAATGAAAGACTGTTTTTT
TRBV28	many	TRBJ1-5	NA	CASSPSRGRLGQPQHF	TGTGCCAGCAGCCCCTCTCGGGGCAGGCTCGGTCAGCCCCAGCATTTT
TRBV29-1	few	TRBJ1-2	NA	CSVEDGHPGDYGYTF	TGCAGCGTTGAAGATGGGCACCCCGGGGACTATGGCTACACCTTC
TRBV28	many	TRBJ1-6	NA	CASSLGRRGNSPLHF	TGTGCCAGCAGTTTAGGGCGGCGGGGTAATTCACCCCTCCACTTT
TRBV10-3	many	TRBJ2-7	TRBD1	CAISDNRGQGDEQYF	TGTGCCATCAGCGATAACAGGGGACAGGGCGACGAGCAGTACTTC
TRBV20-1	many	TRBJ1-1	TRBD1	CSARDIEPGQGAYDTEAFF	TGCAGTGCTAGGGACATCGAACCTGGACAGGGGGCATATGACACTGAAGCTTTCTTT
TRBV24-1	NA	TRBJ2-1	NA	CATSDYGGAYNEQFF	TGTGCCACCAGTGATTATGGGGGCGCCTACAATGAGCAGTTCTTC
TRBV7-9	few	TRBJ1-4	NA	CASRNEQDHIEKLFF	TGTGCCAGCAGGAATGAGCAAGACCATATCGAAAAACTGTTTTTT
TRBV11-2	many	TRBJ1-4	NA	CASSLGVATNEKLFF	TGTGCCAGCAGCTTAGGCGTGGCGACTAATGAAAAACTGTTTTTT
TRBV28	many	TRBJ1-5	TRBD1	CASSLGTVNQPQHF	TGTGCCAGCAGCTTAGGGACAGTCAATCAGCCCCAGCATTTT
TRBV7-2	NA	TRBJ1-5	NA	CASSLIGDNQPQHF	TGTGCCAGCAGCTTAATAGGGGACAATCAGCCCCAGCATTTT